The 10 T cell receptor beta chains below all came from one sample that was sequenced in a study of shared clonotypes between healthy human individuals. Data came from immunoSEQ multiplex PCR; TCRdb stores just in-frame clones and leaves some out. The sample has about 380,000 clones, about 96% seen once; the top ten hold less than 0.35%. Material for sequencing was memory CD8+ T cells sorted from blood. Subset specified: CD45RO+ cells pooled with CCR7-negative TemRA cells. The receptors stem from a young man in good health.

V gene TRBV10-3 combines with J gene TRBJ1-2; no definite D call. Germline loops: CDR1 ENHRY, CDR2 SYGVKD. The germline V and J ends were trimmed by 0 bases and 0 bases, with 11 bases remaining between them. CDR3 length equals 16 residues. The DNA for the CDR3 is TGTGCCATCAGTGAGTCATGGGTCAGCTCTAACTATGGCTACACCTTC. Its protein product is CAISESWVSSNYGYTF.

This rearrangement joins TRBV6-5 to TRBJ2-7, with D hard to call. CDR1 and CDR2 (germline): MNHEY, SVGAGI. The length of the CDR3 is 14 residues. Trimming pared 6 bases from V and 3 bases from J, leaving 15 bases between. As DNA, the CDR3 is TGTGCCAGCAGCCGCTATGGCACCAACTACGAGCAGTACTTC. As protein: CASSRYGTNYEQYF.

The CDR3, as DNA: TGCGCCAGCAGAACGCGGGACAGCTCCTACAATGAGCAGTTCTTC. Amino acids: CASRTRDSSYNEQFF. The V call is TRBV10-2, the J call TRBJ2-1; tentatively, D is TRBD1 (7 bases). This CDR3 region has 15 residues. Trimming took off 6 bases at V and 0 bases at J, with 12 bases between the two ends. In germline, CDR1 is WSHSY, CDR2 SAAADI.

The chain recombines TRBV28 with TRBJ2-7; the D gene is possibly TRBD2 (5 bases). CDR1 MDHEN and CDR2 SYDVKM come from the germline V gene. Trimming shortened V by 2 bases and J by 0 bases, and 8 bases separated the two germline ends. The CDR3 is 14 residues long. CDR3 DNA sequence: TGTGCCAGCAGTTTAGAGCGGTCCTCCTACGAGCAGTACTTC. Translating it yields CASSLERSSYEQYF.

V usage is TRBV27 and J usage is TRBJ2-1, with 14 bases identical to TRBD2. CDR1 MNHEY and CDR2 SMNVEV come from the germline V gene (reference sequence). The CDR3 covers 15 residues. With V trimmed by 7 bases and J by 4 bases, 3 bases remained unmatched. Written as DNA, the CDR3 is TGTGCCAGCACCGGACTAGCGGGAGGTTACAATGAGCAGTTCTTC. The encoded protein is CASTGLAGGYNEQFF.

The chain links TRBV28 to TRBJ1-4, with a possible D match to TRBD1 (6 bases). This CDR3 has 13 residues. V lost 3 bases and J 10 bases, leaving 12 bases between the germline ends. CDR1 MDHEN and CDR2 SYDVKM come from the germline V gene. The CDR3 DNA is TGTGCCAGCAGTTTCACAGGGTCTGGAAAACTGTTTTTT. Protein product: CASSFTGSGKLFF.

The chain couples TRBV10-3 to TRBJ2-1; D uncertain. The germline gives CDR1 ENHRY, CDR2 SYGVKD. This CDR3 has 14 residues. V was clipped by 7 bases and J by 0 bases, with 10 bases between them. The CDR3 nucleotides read TGTGCCATCACCCCCGGGTCCTCCTACAATGAGCAGTTCTTC. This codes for CAITPGSSYNEQFF.

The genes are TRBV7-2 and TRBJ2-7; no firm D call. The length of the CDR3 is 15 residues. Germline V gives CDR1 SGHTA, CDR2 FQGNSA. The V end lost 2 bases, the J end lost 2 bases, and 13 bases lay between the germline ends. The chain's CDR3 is CASSLSPRSTYEQYF. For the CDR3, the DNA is TGTGCCAGCAGCTTATCGCCGCGTTCGACCTACGAGCAGTACTTC.

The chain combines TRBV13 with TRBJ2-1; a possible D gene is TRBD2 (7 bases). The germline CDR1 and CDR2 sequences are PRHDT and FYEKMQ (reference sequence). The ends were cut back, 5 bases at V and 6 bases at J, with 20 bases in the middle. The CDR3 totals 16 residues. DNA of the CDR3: TGTGCCAGCAGCCTGTACGGACTAGGGGGTAGCAATGAGCAGTTCTTC. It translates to CASSLYGLGGSNEQFF.

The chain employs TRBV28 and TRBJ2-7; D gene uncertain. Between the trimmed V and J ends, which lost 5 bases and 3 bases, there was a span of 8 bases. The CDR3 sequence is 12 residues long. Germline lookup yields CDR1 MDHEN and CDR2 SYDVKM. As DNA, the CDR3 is TGTGCCAGCAGTGTCCTCTACTACGAGCAGTACTTC. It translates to CASSVLYYEQYF.